This is a list of T cell receptor beta chains from one sample in a study of blood T cell repertoires in COVID-19. Produced via immunoSEQ multiplex PCR; TCRdb's table is partial and in-frame only. The sample lists over 200,000 clones; 85% to 90% were seen once. Sequenced: PBMCs or T cells enriched from blood (not recorded which). Source of these receptors: a man aged 25 to 40 who had recovered from COVID-19. CDR3s include the opening cysteine and the closing phenylalanine or tryptophan. Each record gives: D gene, V gene, clone size, J gene, CDR3 protein, CDR3 DNA. A D gene is named only where the DNA matches it firmly. Only part of the rows carry a size: once, few, many, or a class if the clone is expanded.

d_call: TRBD2; v_call: TRBV29-1; clone_size: -; j_call: TRBJ2-3; cdr3_aa: CSVEGWAVAGEGADTQYF; cdr3_nt: TGCAGCGTTGAGGGGTGGGCCGTCGCGGGAGAAGGCGCAGATACGCAGTATTTT
d_call: TRBD1; v_call: TRBV6-5; clone_size: -; j_call: TRBJ1-2; cdr3_aa: CASTNRDRGYYGYTF; cdr3_nt: TGTGCCAGCACCAACCGGGACAGGGGTTACTATGGCTACACCTTC
d_call: -; v_call: TRBV19; clone_size: -; j_call: TRBJ2-3; cdr3_aa: CASRDAGGTDTQYF; cdr3_nt: TGTGCCAGTAGAGATGCCGGGGGCACAGATACGCAGTATTTT
d_call: -; v_call: TRBV3-1/TRBV3-2; clone_size: -; j_call: TRBJ1-1; cdr3_aa: CASSQDDLITEAFF; cdr3_nt: TGTGCCAGCAGCCAAGATGATCTAATCACTGAAGCTTTCTTT
d_call: -; v_call: TRBV28; clone_size: -; j_call: TRBJ2-3; cdr3_aa: CASSLFRAPTDTQYF; cdr3_nt: TGTGCCAGCAGTTTATTCCGAGCCCCCACAGATACGCAGTATTTT
d_call: TRBD1; v_call: TRBV7-8; clone_size: few; j_call: TRBJ2-2; cdr3_aa: CASTNTRQGPGELFF; cdr3_nt: TGTGCCAGCACCAATACCCGACAGGGCCCCGGGGAGCTGTTTTTT
d_call: TRBD1; v_call: TRBV7-9; clone_size: -; j_call: TRBJ2-1; cdr3_aa: CASSPAGQGAHEQFF; cdr3_nt: TGTGCCAGCAGCCCAGCGGGACAGGGGGCGCATGAGCAGTTCTTC
d_call: -; v_call: TRBV12-3/TRBV12-4; clone_size: -; j_call: TRBJ2-2; cdr3_aa: CASTPERTGELFF; cdr3_nt: TGTGCCAGCACCCCCGAGCGAACCGGGGAGCTGTTTTTT
d_call: TRBD2; v_call: TRBV12-5; clone_size: once; j_call: TRBJ2-1; cdr3_aa: CASGLESGIYNEQFF; cdr3_nt: TGTGCTAGTGGTTTAGAAAGCGGGATCTACAATGAGCAGTTCTTC
d_call: -; v_call: TRBV4-3; clone_size: -; j_call: TRBJ2-3; cdr3_aa: CASSQEFEGGTDTQYF; cdr3_nt: TGCGCCAGCAGCCAAGAATTTGAGGGGGGCACAGATACGCAGTATTTT
d_call: -; v_call: TRBV5-5; clone_size: -; j_call: TRBJ1-1; cdr3_aa: CASSSQALSTEAFF; cdr3_nt: TGTGCCAGCAGCTCACAGGCCTTAAGCACTGAAGCTTTCTTT
d_call: TRBD2; v_call: TRBV29-1; clone_size: -; j_call: TRBJ2-7; cdr3_aa: CSVEGRAGSTYEQYF; cdr3_nt: TGCAGCGTTGAAGGGCGAGCGGGGAGCACCTACGAGCAGTACTTC
d_call: TRBD1; v_call: TRBV19; clone_size: -; j_call: TRBJ1-2; cdr3_aa: CASSIGQGDGYTF; cdr3_nt: TGTGCCAGTAGTATAGGACAGGGCGATGGCTACACCTTC
d_call: -; v_call: TRBV5-5; clone_size: -; j_call: TRBJ2-5; cdr3_aa: CASSFEGGEGTQYF; cdr3_nt: TGTGCCAGCAGCTTTGAAGGAGGGGAAGGGACCCAGTACTTC
d_call: TRBD2; v_call: TRBV7-2; clone_size: -; j_call: TRBJ2-1; cdr3_aa: CASSPSGGAGGNEQFF; cdr3_nt: TGTGCCAGCAGCCCGAGCGGGGGAGCGGGGGGAAATGAGCAGTTCTTC
d_call: -; v_call: TRBV4-3; clone_size: -; j_call: TRBJ1-6; cdr3_aa: CASSQDWQGRVFSPLHF; cdr3_nt: TGCGCCAGCAGCCAAGATTGGCAGGGTCGTGTGTTTTCACCCCTCCACTTT
d_call: TRBD1; v_call: TRBV19; clone_size: -; j_call: TRBJ1-6; cdr3_aa: CASTGGYNSPLHF; cdr3_nt: TGTGCCAGTACAGGGGGCTATAATTCACCCCTCCACTTT
d_call: -; v_call: TRBV7-8; clone_size: once; j_call: TRBJ1-6; cdr3_aa: CASSLVRGDSPLHF; cdr3_nt: TGTGCCAGCAGCTTAGTTCGGGGGGATTCACCCCTCCACTTT
d_call: -; v_call: TRBV21-1; clone_size: -; j_call: TRBJ2-7; cdr3_aa: CASSKGDTLYEQYF; cdr3_nt: TGTGCCAGCAGCAAAGGGGACACTTTATACGAGCAGTACTTC
d_call: -; v_call: TRBV5-1; clone_size: -; j_call: TRBJ2-1; cdr3_aa: CASSSTYDLSSYNEQFF; cdr3_nt: TGCGCCAGCAGCTCGACCTATGACTTGAGCTCCTACAATGAGCAGTTCTTC
d_call: TRBD2; v_call: TRBV19; clone_size: -; j_call: TRBJ2-1; cdr3_aa: CASSKRLAGNLLLFNEQFF; cdr3_nt: TGTGCCAGTAGTAAACGACTAGCGGGAAATTTACTTTTGTTCAATGAGCAGTTCTTC
d_call: -; v_call: TRBV18; clone_size: -; j_call: TRBJ2-1; cdr3_aa: CASSPNSDGPSRNNEQFF; cdr3_nt: TGTGCCAGCTCACCAAATTCCGATGGGCCTAGCCGAAACAATGAGCAGTTCTTC
d_call: TRBD2; v_call: TRBV6-6; clone_size: -; j_call: TRBJ2-3; cdr3_aa: CASSYGLAGATDTQYF; cdr3_nt: TGTGCCAGCAGTTACGGCCTAGCGGGAGCCACAGATACGCAGTATTTT
d_call: -; v_call: TRBV6-5; clone_size: -; j_call: TRBJ1-2; cdr3_aa: CASSYRPIGGYGYTF; cdr3_nt: TGTGCCAGCAGTTACAGACCTATTGGAGGTTATGGCTACACCTTC
d_call: -; v_call: TRBV6-5; clone_size: -; j_call: TRBJ2-1; cdr3_aa: CASSRGATYNEQFF; cdr3_nt: TGTGCCAGCAGCCGCGGGGCCACCTACAATGAGCAGTTCTTC
d_call: -; v_call: TRBV2; clone_size: few; j_call: TRBJ1-3; cdr3_aa: CASSPLGSSGNTIYF; cdr3_nt: TGTGCCAGCAGTCCTCTGGGGAGCTCTGGAAACACCATATATTTT
d_call: -; v_call: TRBV11-3; clone_size: -; j_call: TRBJ2-7; cdr3_aa: CASSLDPDSTNEQYF; cdr3_nt: TGTGCCAGCAGCTTAGATCCTGACAGTACTAACGAGCAGTACTTC
d_call: -; v_call: TRBV6-2/TRBV6-3; clone_size: -; j_call: TRBJ2-2; cdr3_aa: CASSYASGELFF; cdr3_nt: TGTGCCAGCAGTTACGCGTCCGGGGAGCTGTTTTTT
d_call: -; v_call: TRBV7-9; clone_size: -; j_call: TRBJ1-1; cdr3_aa: CASSLGREAFF; cdr3_nt: TGTGCCAGCAGCTTGGGGCGAGAAGCTTTCTTT
d_call: -; v_call: TRBV28; clone_size: -; j_call: TRBJ1-5; cdr3_aa: CASLQTRGGDQPQHF; cdr3_nt: TGTGCCAGCCTTCAAACTAGGGGAGGAGATCAGCCCCAGCATTTT
d_call: -; v_call: TRBV7-9; clone_size: -; j_call: TRBJ2-7; cdr3_aa: CASSSSLDRTHEQYF; cdr3_nt: TGTGCCAGCAGCTCCTCTCTAGACAGGACCCACGAGCAGTACTTC
d_call: -; v_call: TRBV7-9; clone_size: once; j_call: TRBJ1-2; cdr3_aa: CASSFTGDGPYGYTF; cdr3_nt: TGTGCCAGCAGCTTCACGGGGGACGGACCATATGGCTACACCTTC
d_call: TRBD1; v_call: TRBV30; clone_size: few; j_call: TRBJ1-2; cdr3_aa: CAWSVYRGQDYGYTF; cdr3_nt: TGTGCCTGGAGTGTATACAGGGGGCAGGACTATGGCTACACCTTC
d_call: TRBD1; v_call: TRBV5-4; clone_size: -; j_call: TRBJ2-4; cdr3_aa: CASSQTGAIDIQYF; cdr3_nt: TGTGCCAGCAGCCAGACAGGGGCGATTGACATTCAGTACTTC